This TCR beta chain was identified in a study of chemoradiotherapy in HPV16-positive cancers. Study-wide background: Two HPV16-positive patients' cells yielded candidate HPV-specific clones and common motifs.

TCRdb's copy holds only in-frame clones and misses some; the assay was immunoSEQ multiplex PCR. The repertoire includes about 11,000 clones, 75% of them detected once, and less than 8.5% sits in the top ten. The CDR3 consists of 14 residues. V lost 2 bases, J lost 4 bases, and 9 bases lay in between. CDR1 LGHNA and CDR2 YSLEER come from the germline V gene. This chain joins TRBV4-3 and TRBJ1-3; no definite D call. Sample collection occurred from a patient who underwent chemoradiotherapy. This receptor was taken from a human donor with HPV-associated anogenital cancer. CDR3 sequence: CASSQSVTGNTIYF. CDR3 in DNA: TGCGCCAGCAGCCAATCGGTAACAGGAAACACCATATATTTT.